The 3 T cell receptor beta chains below all came from one sample that was sequenced in a study of blood T cell repertoires in COVID-19. Assay used: immunoSEQ multiplex PCR; TCRdb lists only in-frame clones, some missing. The table lists about 50,000 clones, 75% to 90% of them singletons, with approximately 45% in the top ten. The material sequenced was peripheral blood. The receptor set was obtained from a woman between 55 and 75 years old with COVID-19, enrolled during active disease.

V usage is TRBV12-3 or TRBV12-4 and J usage is TRBJ2-5; 9 nucleotides align to TRBD1. J gave up 3 bases and V 6 bases, and 2 bases lay outside the gene matches. The CDR3 extends over 13 amino acids. The CDR3 region is CASSRTGEETQYF. The CDR3 bases are TGTGCCAGCAGCCGGACAGGGGAAGAGACCCAGTACTTC.

CDR3 sequence (DNA): TGTGCCAGCAGTCGGGCGGGGGTTCGCACTGAAGCTTTCTTT. It translates to CASSRAGVRTEAFF. This chain joins TRBV28 and TRBJ1-1, with D possibly matching TRBD1 (5 bases). The CDR3 contains 14 residues. The V end was cut by 5 bases, the J end by 4 bases, with 14 bases between. CDR1 and CDR2 (germline): MDHEN, SYDVKM.

CDR3 nucleotide sequence: TGTGCCAGCAGTATACAGGGTTCCTACGAGCAGTACTTC. It translates to CASSIQGSYEQYF. This chain connects TRBV6-5 to TRBJ2-7; maybe TRBD1 (6 bases). V dropped 5 bases and J dropped 1 base, with 9 bases sitting between them. Germline assignment: CDR1 MNHEY and CDR2 SVGAGI. The CDR3 loop spans 13 amino acids.